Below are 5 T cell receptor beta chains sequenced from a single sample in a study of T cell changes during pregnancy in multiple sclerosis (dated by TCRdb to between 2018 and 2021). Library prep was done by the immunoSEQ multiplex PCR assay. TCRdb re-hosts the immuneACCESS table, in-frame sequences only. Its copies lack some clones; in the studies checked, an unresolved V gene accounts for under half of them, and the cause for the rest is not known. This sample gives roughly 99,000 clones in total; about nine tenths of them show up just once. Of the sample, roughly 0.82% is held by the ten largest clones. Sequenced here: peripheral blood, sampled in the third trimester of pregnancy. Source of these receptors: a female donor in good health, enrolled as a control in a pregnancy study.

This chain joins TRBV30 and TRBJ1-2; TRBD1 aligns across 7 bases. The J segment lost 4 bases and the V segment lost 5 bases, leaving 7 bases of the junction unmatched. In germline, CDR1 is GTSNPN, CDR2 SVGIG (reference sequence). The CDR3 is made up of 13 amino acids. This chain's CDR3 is CAWEPGQIYGYTF. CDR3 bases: TGTGCCTGGGAACCGGGACAGATCTATGGCTACACCTTC. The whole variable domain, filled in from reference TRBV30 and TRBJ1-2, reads SQTIHQWPATLVQPVGSPLSLECTVEGTSNPNLYWYRQAAGRGLQLLFYSVGIGQISSEVPQNLSASRPQDRQFILSSKKLLLSDSGFYLCAWEPGQIYGYTFGSGTRLTVV.

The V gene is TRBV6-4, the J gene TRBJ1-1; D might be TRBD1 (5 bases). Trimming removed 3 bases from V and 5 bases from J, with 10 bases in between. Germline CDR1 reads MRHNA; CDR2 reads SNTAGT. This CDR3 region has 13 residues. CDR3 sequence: CASSEQGGTEAFF. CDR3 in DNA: TGTGCCAGCAGTGAGCAGGGTGGGACTGAAGCTTTCTTT.

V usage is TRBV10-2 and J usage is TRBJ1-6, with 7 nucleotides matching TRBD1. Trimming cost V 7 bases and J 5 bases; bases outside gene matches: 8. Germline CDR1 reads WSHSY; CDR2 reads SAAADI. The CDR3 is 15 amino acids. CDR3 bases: TGCGCCAGCACCTTGACAGGGAACCATAATTCACCCCTCCACTTT. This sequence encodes CASTLTGNHNSPLHF.

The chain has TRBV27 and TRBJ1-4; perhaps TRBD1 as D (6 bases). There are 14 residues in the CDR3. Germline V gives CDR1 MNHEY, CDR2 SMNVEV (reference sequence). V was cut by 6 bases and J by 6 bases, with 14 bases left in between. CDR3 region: CASRRGNSYEKLFF. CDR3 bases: TGTGCCAGCAGAAGGGGGAACTCCTATGAAAAACTGTTTTTT.

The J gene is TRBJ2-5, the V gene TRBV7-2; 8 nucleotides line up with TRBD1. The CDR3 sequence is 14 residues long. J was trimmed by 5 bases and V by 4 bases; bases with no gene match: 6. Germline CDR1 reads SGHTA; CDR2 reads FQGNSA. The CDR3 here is CASSYDRGWETQYF. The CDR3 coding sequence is TGTGCCAGCAGCTACGACAGGGGCTGGGAGACCCAGTACTTC. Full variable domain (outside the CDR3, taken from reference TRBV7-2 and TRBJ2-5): GAGVSQSPSNKVTEKGKDVELRCDPISGHTALYWYRQSLGQGLEFLIYFQGNSAPDKSGLPSDRFSAERTGGSVSTLTIQRTQQEDSAVYLCASSYDRGWETQYFGPGTRLLVL.